The 15 T cell receptor beta chains presented below share a single source sample, sequenced in a study of blood T cells in healthy people across ages. It was with a sample-barcoded 5' primer and a J-beta primer mix that a second PCR of about 6 to 12 cycles was run. TCRdb re-analysed the 5' RACE reads in MiXCR, keeping a single row per CDR3 protein. The sample has almost 1 million distinct CDR3 sequences, roughly 51% seen once; the top ten hold about 20%. The source material was blood. These TCRs come from a woman aged 60-75 years in good health.

This rearrangement joins TRBV11-2 to TRBJ2-3; D gene uncertain. CDR3 length: 13 amino acids. The V end lost 1 base, the J end lost 7 bases, and 9 bases lay between the germline ends. Germline V lookup: CDR1 SGHAT, CDR2 FQNNGV. CDR3 region: CASSLGDRHTQYF. The CDR3 DNA reads TGTGCCAGCAGCTTAGGGGATAGGCATACGCAGTATTTT.

The genes are TRBV2 and TRBJ2-3; 9 bases agree with TRBD2. Per the germline V gene, CDR1 is SNHLY and CDR2 is FYNNEI. Trimming took 6 bases from V and 2 from J; bases not matched to a gene: 15. This CDR3 region has 18 residues. The CDR3 here is CASRRPKGTSGFTDTQYF. The CDR3 nucleotides read TGTGCCAGCAGGCGCCCGAAGGGTACTAGCGGGTTCACAGATACGCAGTATTTT.

This clonotype was detected only a few times. The rearrangement links TRBV5-6 to TRBJ1-2; the D gene is possibly TRBD1 (5 bases). Germline V CDR1 and CDR2: SGHDT, YYEEEE. The CDR3 has 15 amino acids. Trimming left V 4 bases short and J 4 bases short, with 17 bases between. DNA of the CDR3: TGTGCCAGCAGCCTGGGACTGGGGGTAACCTATGGCTACACCTTC. This codes for CASSLGLGVTYGYTF.

V and J are TRBV4-1 and TRBJ2-7, with 11 bases aligning to TRBD2. Germline V gene lookup returns CDR1 MGHRA and CDR2 YSYEKL. This CDR3 is built from 16 residues. V lost 1 base, J lost 5 bases, and 7 bases stayed unmatched. This CDR3 reads CASSQVLGTSGHEQYF. The CDR3 DNA reads TGCGCCAGCAGCCAAGTCTTAGGGACTAGCGGCCACGAGCAGTACTTC.

This clonotype was counted a single time. The rearrangement uses TRBV15 and TRBJ2-3, with 8 positions matching TRBD2. Germline-derived CDR1 and CDR2 are LNHNV and YYDKDF (reference sequence). The CDR3 is made up of 19 amino acids. The V gene end was trimmed by 0 bases and the J gene end by 5 bases; junction bases not matched to a gene: 16. In DNA, the CDR3 is TGTGCCACCAGCAGAGACAACTTTTTAGGCGGGAGGTCGGGAGATACGCAGTATTTT. Amino acids: CATSRDNFLGGRSGDTQYF.

This chain links TRBV7-2 with TRBJ2-5; D possibly corresponds to TRBD2 (5 bases). The end of the DNA fits TRBJ2-7 better, so the J call may be wrong. The CDR3 is 15 amino acids. Germline V CDR1 and CDR2: SGHTA, FQGNSA. The CDR3 DNA follows: TGTGCCAGCTCCTTTGTTGACCCAGGAGGCACCGAGCAGTACTTC. Amino acid sequence: CASSFVDPGGTEQYF.

Ten or more counts support this clonotype. The chain carries TRBV2 and TRBJ1-2; D might be TRBD1 (5 bases). The CDR3 is 12 residues long. V lost 8 bases and J lost 2, with 9 bases in between. CDR1 and CDR2 from the germline V gene are SNHLY and FYNNEI. CDR3 DNA sequence: TGTGCCAGCGGAGACAGCAACTATGGCTACACCTTC. Its translation: CASGDSNYGYTF.

This clonotype was picked up a small number of times. This chain links TRBV7-9 with TRBJ2-5; D perhaps matches TRBD1 (6 bases). CDR3 length: 14 amino acids. CDR1 is SEHNR, CDR2 FQNEAQ, per germline (reference sequence). V gave up 2 bases and J gave up 11 bases, with 18 bases separating them. This CDR3 is CASSLPTGNQGQYF. Here the CDR3 DNA reads TGTGCCAGCAGCTTACCCACCGGGAACCAGGGGCAGTACTTC. The complete variable domain, with remaining parts taken from reference TRBV7-9 and TRBJ2-5, reads DTGVSQNPRHKITKRGQNVTFRCDPISEHNRLYWYRQTLGQGPEFLTYFQNEAQLEKSRLLSDRFSAERPKGSFSTLEIQRTEQGDSAMYLCASSLPTGNQGQYFGPGTRLLVL.

This clonotype was detected only a few times. The chain combines TRBV12-3 or TRBV12-4 with TRBJ2-7; D gene unclear. CDR3 length equals 14 residues. The germline V and J ends were trimmed by 5 bases and 2 bases, with 13 bases remaining between them. The DNA for the CDR3 is TGTGCCAGCAGTCTCACCGATCCACCCTACGAGCAGTACTTC. As protein: CASSLTDPPYEQYF.

This clonotype has more than one count but fewer than ten. The rearrangement joins TRBV3-1 to TRBJ2-7, with 9 bases lining up with TRBD1. The germline V gene encodes CDR1 LGHDT and CDR2 YNNKEL (reference sequence). V gave up 6 bases and J gave up 0 bases; unmatched junction bases: 3. This CDR3 has 14 residues. CDR3 sequence reads: CASRQTGGSYEQYF. The CDR3, as DNA: TGTGCCAGCAGACAGACAGGGGGCTCCTACGAGCAGTACTTC.

The gene calls are TRBV20-1 and TRBJ2-5, with TRBD2 identical over 7 bases. The CDR3 is 14 amino acids. Germline CDR1 reads DFQATT; CDR2 reads SNEGSKA (reference sequence). V trimming: 6 bases; J trimming: 5 bases; junction bases outside the gene matches: 12. This CDR3 is CSATPGLEGETQYF. In nucleotides, the CDR3 is TGCAGTGCAACCCCCGGACTAGAAGGCGAGACCCAGTACTTC.

This clonotype was counted between two and nine times. CDR3 loop: CSAGRRFQETQYF. The CDR3 nucleotides read TGCAGTGCTGGACGCCGATTTCAAGAGACCCAGTACTTC. V gene TRBV20-1 combines with J gene TRBJ2-5; no clear D. Looked up from germline, CDR1 is DFQATT and CDR2 is SNEGSKA (reference sequence). This CDR3 has 13 amino acids. Trimming pared 5 bases from V and 2 bases from J, leaving 12 bases between.

This clonotype has only a few counts. The V gene is TRBV6-5, the J gene TRBJ2-7, with TRBD1 as a possible D gene (6 bases). Deletions cut 2 bases from V and 7 bases from J, with 9 bases between. The CDR3 is 12 amino acids. Germline assignment: CDR1 MNHEY and CDR2 SVGAGI. The CDR3: CASSYQTGEQYF. CDR3 DNA: TGTGCCAGCAGTTACCAAACAGGGGAGCAGTACTTC.

For the CDR3, the DNA is TGTGCCAGCCGCTCCCTGGGGCGGGAGGTAGATACGCAGTATTTT. This codes for CASRSLGREVDTQYF. J is TRBJ2-3 and V is TRBV5-5, with TRBD2 matching over 8 bases. Losses at the gene ends were 7 bases for V and 5 bases for J; bases not matched to a gene: 12. This CDR3 spans 15 amino acids. From germline, CDR1 is SGHKS and CDR2 YYEKEE (reference sequence).

The rearrangement joins TRBV6-6 to TRBJ2-5; 12 nucleotides line up with TRBD1. Matching the DNA end better, TRBJ2-7 makes the J call doubtful. This CDR3 has 15 residues. Germline CDR1 MNHNY, CDR2 SVGAGI (reference sequence). The CDR3 reads CASRSGTGGNYEQYF. CDR3 coding DNA: TGTGCCAGCAGATCCGGGACAGGGGGCAACTACGAGCAGTACTTC.